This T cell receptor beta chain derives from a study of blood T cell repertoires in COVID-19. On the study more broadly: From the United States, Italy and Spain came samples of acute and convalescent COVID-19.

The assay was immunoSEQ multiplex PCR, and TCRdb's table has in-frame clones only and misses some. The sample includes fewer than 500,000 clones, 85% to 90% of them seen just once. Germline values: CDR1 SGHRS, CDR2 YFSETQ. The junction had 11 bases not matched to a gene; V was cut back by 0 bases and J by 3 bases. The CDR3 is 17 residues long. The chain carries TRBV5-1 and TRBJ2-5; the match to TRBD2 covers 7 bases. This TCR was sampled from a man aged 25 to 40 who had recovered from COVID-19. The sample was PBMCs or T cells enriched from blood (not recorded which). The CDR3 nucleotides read TGCGCCAGCAGCTTGGGTAGGTTGGGGGGACTAAAAGAGACCCAGTACTTC. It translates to CASSLGRLGGLKETQYF.